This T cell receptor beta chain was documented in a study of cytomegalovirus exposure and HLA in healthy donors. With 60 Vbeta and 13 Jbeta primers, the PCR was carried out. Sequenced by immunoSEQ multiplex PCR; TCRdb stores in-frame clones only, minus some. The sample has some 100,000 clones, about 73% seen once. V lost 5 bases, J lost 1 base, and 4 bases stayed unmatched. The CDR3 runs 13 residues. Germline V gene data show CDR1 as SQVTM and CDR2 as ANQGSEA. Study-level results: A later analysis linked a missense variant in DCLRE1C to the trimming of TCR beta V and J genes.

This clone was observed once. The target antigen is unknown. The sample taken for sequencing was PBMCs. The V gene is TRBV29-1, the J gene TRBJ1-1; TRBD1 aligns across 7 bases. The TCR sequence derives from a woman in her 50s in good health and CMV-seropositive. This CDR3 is CSVSPGGNTEAFF. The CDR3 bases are TGCAGCGTTTCCCCAGGGGGGAACACTGAAGCTTTCTTT.